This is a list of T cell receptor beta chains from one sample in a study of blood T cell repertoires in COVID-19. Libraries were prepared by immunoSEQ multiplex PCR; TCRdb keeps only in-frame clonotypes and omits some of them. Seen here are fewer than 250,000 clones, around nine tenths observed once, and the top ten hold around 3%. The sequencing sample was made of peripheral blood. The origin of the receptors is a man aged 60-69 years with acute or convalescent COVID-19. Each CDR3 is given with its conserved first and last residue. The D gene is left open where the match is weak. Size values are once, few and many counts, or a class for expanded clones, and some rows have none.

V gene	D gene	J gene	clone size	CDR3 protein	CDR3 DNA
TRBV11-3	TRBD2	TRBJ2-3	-	CASSHGLAGSTDTQYF	TGTGCCAGCAGCCACGGACTAGCGGGGAGCACAGATACGCAGTATTTT
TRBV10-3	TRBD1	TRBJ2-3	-	CAISERTGGDTQYF	TGTGCCATCAGTGAGCGGACAGGGGGAGATACGCAGTATTTT
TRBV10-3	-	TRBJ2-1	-	CAIRTGQLNEQFF	TGTGCCATCAGGACAGGACAGCTCAATGAGCAGTTCTTC
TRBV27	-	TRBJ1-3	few	CASSLQGSSGNTIYF	TGTGCCAGCAGTTTGCAGGGTAGCTCTGGAAACACCATATATTTT
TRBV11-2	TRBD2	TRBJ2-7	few	CASSLAGGEQYF	TGTGCCAGCAGCTTAGCGGGGGGGGAGCAGTACTTC
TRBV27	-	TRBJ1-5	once	CASSFRRTEEPQHF	TGTGCCAGCAGTTTTCGTAGGACAGAGGAGCCCCAGCATTTT
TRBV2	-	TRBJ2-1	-	CASSEEAATYNEQFF	TGTGCCAGCAGTGAGGAAGCGGCCACCTACAATGAGCAGTTCTTC
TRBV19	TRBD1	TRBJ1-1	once	CASHPPGTGGRDTEAFF	TGTGCCAGTCATCCCCCCGGGACAGGGGGCAGGGATACTGAAGCTTTCTTT
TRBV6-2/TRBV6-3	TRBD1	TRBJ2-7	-	CASSYSGQGSYEQYF	TGTGCCAGCAGTTACTCGGGACAGGGGTCCTACGAGCAGTACTTC
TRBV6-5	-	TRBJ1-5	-	CASQSDTRPQHF	TGTGCCAGCCAGTCAGACACAAGACCCCAGCATTTT
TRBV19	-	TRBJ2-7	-	CASRRGQRYEQYF	TGTGCCAGTAGGCGGGGCCAGCGGTACGAGCAGTACTTC
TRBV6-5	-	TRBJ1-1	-	CASTHGQPNTEAFF	TGTGCCAGCACCCATGGACAGCCGAACACTGAAGCTTTCTTT
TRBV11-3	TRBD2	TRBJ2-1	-	CASSGSGAYNEQFF	TGTGCCAGCAGCGGTAGCGGGGCCTACAATGAGCAGTTCTTC
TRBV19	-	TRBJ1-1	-	CAAIGGVGNTEAFF	TGTGCCGCCATCGGCGGGGTAGGGAACACTGAAGCTTTCTTT
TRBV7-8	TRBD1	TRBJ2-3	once	CASSAAGQGAADTQYF	TGTGCCAGCAGCGCAGCTGGACAGGGGGCCGCAGATACGCAGTATTTT
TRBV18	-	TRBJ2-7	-	CASSTPGGYEQYF	TGTGCCAGCTCAACCCCTGGCGGCTACGAGCAGTACTTC
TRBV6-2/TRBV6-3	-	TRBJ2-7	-	CASSWAGTTGEQYF	TGTGCCAGCAGTTGGGCGGGGACGACGGGTGAGCAGTACTTC
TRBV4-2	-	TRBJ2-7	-	CASSQYSGGSYEQYF	TGTGCCAGCAGCCAATACTCAGGAGGCTCGTACGAGCAGTACTTC
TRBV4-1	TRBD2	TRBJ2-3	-	CASSRGTNTDTQYF	TGCGCCAGCAGCCGGGGGACTAACACAGATACGCAGTATTTT
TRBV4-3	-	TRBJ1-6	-	CASSQVSSNSPLHF	TGCGCCAGCAGCCAAGTTAGCTCGAATTCACCCCTCCACTTT
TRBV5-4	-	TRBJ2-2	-	CASSLDKNTGELFF	TGTGCCAGCAGCTTGGACAAGAACACCGGGGAGCTGTTTTTT
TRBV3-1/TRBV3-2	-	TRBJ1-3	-	CAIGDIAGNTIYF	TGTGCCATCGGGGACATCGCTGGAAACACCATATATTTT
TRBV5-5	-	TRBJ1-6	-	CASSPGGRYSPLHF	TGTGCCAGCAGTCCGGGGGGCAGGTATTCACCCCTCCACTTT
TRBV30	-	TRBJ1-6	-	CAWSSRVDNSPLHF	TGTGCCTGGAGTTCACGGGTGGATAATTCACCCCTCCACTTT
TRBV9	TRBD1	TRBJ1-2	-	CASSVGQGTGGYTF	TGTGCCAGCAGCGTAGGACAGGGAACGGGGGGCTACACCTTC
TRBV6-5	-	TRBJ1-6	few	CASRGGQNSPLHF	TGTGCCAGCAGGGGGGGTCAAAATTCACCCCTCCACTTT
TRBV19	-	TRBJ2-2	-	CASTAGGSHTGELFF	TGTGCCAGTACGGCCGGGGGATCACACACCGGGGAGCTGTTTTTT
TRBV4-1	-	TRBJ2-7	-	CASSQVRGPLEQYF	TGCGCCAGCAGCCAGGTGCGGGGGCCCCTCGAGCAGTACTTC
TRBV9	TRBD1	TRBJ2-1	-	CASSVEGTGNEQFF	TGTGCCAGCAGCGTAGAGGGGACAGGAAATGAGCAGTTCTTC
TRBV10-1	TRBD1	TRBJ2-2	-	CASRSGQGYTGELFF	TGCGCCAGCAGGTCGGGACAGGGGTACACCGGGGAGCTGTTTTTT
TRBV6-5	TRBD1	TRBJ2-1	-	CASTQTGGGLNEQFF	TGTGCCAGCACCCAGACAGGGGGCGGGTTGAATGAGCAGTTCTTC
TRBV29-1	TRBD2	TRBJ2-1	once	CSVVGLAGNEQFF	TGCAGCGTTGTCGGGCTAGCGGGGAATGAGCAGTTCTTC
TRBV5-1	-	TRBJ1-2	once	CASSLPGPDGYTF	TGCGCCAGCAGCTTGCCAGGGCCTGATGGCTACACCTTC
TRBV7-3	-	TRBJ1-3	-	CASSLVGGSGNTIYF	TGTGCCAGCAGCCTAGTGGGGGGCTCTGGAAACACCATATATTTT
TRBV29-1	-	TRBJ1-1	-	CSVEGVKEGGTEAFF	TGCAGCGTTGAAGGAGTCAAGGAAGGGGGCACTGAAGCTTTCTTT
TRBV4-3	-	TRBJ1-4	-	CASSQERERLTNEKLFF	TGCGCCAGCAGCCAAGAAAGGGAGAGGTTAACTAATGAAAAACTGTTTTTT
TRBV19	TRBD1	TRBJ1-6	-	CASSIGDRDNSPLHF	TGTGCCAGTAGTATTGGGGACAGGGATAATTCACCCCTCCACTTT
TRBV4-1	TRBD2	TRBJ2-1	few	CASSLAGGTYNEQFF	TGCGCCAGCAGCCTAGCGGGGGGGACCTACAATGAGCAGTTCTTC
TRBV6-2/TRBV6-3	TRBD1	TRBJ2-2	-	CASSKRGQGANTGELFF	TGTGCCAGCAGTAAACGAGGACAGGGGGCGAACACCGGGGAGCTGTTTTTT
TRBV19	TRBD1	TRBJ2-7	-	CASSLPGQGATYEQYF	TGTGCCAGTAGTCTCCCCGGGCAGGGGGCGACCTACGAGCAGTACTTC
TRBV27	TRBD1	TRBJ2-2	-	CASSPDRGQHGELFF	TGTGCCAGCAGTCCCGACAGGGGGCAGCACGGGGAGCTGTTTTTT